This T cell receptor beta chain stems from a study of blood T cell repertoires in COVID-19. This clone has more than one count but fewer than ten. Losses at the gene ends were 1 base for V and 5 bases for J; bases not matched to a gene: 10. In germline, CDR1 is LGHDT, CDR2 YNNKEL (reference sequence). The CDR3 spans 17 residues. TCRdb's copy holds only in-frame clones and misses some; the assay was immunoSEQ multiplex PCR. The sample shows about 88,000 clones, over 65% of them seen only once. This TCR came from a woman in her sixties or seventies with acute or convalescent COVID-19. Sequenced sample: peripheral blood. The V call is TRBV3-1 (or the pseudogene TRBV3-2), the J call TRBJ2-5, with TRBD1 matching 10 bases. CDR3 region: CASSQVTSGTGVETQYF. The CDR3 nucleotides are TGTGCCAGCAGCCAAGTCACCTCCGGGACAGGGGTGGAGACCCAGTACTTC.